The clone carrying this TCR beta chain was picked up one time. These data come from a study of blood T cell repertoires in COVID-19. The CDR3 is made up of 14 amino acids. Losses at the gene ends were 4 bases for V and 4 bases for J; bases not matched to a gene: 3. Germline V gene sequence: CDR1 SGHTA, CDR2 FQGNSA. Assay: immunoSEQ multiplex PCR; the TCRdb copy retains only in-frame clones and omits some. The sample yields about 140,000 clones, roughly 85% seen once. Sequenced material: peripheral blood. This sequence originates from a man between 45 and 60 years old with acute or convalescent COVID-19. The chain recombines TRBV7-2 with TRBJ2-7, with 11 bases matching TRBD2. The CDR3 coding sequence is TGTGCCAGCAGCTCGGGACTAGCGGATTACGAGCAGTACTTC. It encodes CASSSGLADYEQYF. Combining the CDR3 with reference TRBV7-2 and TRBJ2-7 gives the whole variable domain GAGVSQSPSNKVTEKGKDVELRCDPISGHTALYWYRQSLGQGLEFLIYFQGNSAPDKSGLPSDRFSAERTGGSVSTLTIQRTQQEDSAVYLCASSSGLADYEQYFGPGTRLTVT.